The T cell receptor (beta chain) described here comes from a study of blood T cell repertoires in COVID-19 (dated by TCRdb to the early 2020s). In terms of the full investigation: Samples from collaborators originated in the United States, Italy and Spain and spanned both the acute and convalescent phases of COVID-19. The prospective study material was composed of cDNA or gDNA derived from T cells, B-cell-depleted T cells, or PBMCs. The dataset comprised deeply sampled blood TCRbeta repertoires from subjects exposed to, actively infected with, or recovered from COVID-19. The repertoires were released in a freely available public database meant as a resource for research on the immune response to SARS-CoV-2. Samples came from the ongoing ImmuneRACE study (first 160 participants) plus 1,254 subjects from 6 global collaborators. The sample metadata nearly always contained a de-identified subject ID, COVID-19 status, age in years and sex. Where available, HLA class I and class II types were taken from metadata supplied by the sample provider and were not determined by assay-based typing. Results and caveats for the whole study, not just this receptor: Clinical and demographic metadata were provided uncurated, with the amount varying by source and participant.

Each collaborating institution followed its own protocols to collect whole blood in K2EDTA tubes. For TCRbeta analysis, collaborators shipped samples as frozen whole blood, isolated PBMCs, or DNA extracted from either of those sample types. A note on this clone: It has no known antigen specificity. No base quality values were provided; no much bigger clone lies one nucleotide off.

TCRbeta CDR3 regions were amplified from genomic DNA by means of the immunoSEQ Assay, a bias-controlled multiplex PCR. As for how the authors treated the data: The number of nucleated cells in each sample was estimated from the amplification of reference gene primers within the assay. To quantify the absolute abundance of each unique TCRbeta CDR3 rearrangement, sequence reads were collapsed and filtered. For each sample, productive Simpson clonality was calculated by taking the square root of Simpson's diversity index across productive rearrangements. Imported from immuneACCESS, the table was reduced by TCRdb to in-frame sequences with V and J called. These copies leave out some clones; in studies compared against another copy, an unresolved V gene accounts for under half, and the cause of the remainder is not known. V, J and clone size derive from that table, while D and trimming were established from the DNA sequence. This sample has 120,000 or so clones in its table, and around three quarters of those were observed once. The top ten clonotypes cover around a third of the sample.

Trimming at the junction amounts to 2 bases on V and 1 base on J, and the germline ends lie 14 bases apart. The germline V gene sets CDR1 to MDHEN and CDR2 to SYDVKM. From the cysteine through the phenylalanine, the CDR3 covers 16 amino acids. The only DNA kept is the CDR3, 48 bases in frame from the first base. The sequence is built from TRBV28 and TRBJ1-1; the D region possibly corresponds to TRBD1 (6 bases align). The sequence derives from a man aged 35 to 55 with active or convalescent COVID-19. Material for sequencing was peripheral blood. DNA sequence: TGTGCCAGCAGTTTAGGTGGGGGCTGGGGGAACACTGAAGCTTTCTTT. It codes for CASSLGGGWGNTEAFF. Reference TRBV28 and TRBJ1-1 genes cover what lies past the CDR3, so the full variable domain is DVKVTQSSRYLVKRTGEKVFLECVQDMDHENMFWYRQDPGLGLRLIYFSYDVKMKEKGDIPEGYSVSREKKERFSLILESASTNQTSMYLCASSLGGGWGNTEAFFGQGTRLTVV.